This TCR beta chain was captured in a study of graft-versus-host responses after intestinal transplantation. Produced via immunoSEQ multiplex PCR; TCRdb's table is partial and in-frame only. The sample lists roughly 120,000 clones, 90% seen once, with around 0.2% in the top ten. Per the germline V gene, CDR1 is SGHDT and CDR2 is YYEEEE. The CDR3 spans 16 residues. The V end lost 0 bases, the J end lost 7 bases, and 17 bases lay between the germline ends. About this clone itself: The target antigen is unknown.

This chain links TRBV5-6 with TRBJ2-4, with a possible D match to TRBD1 (6 bases). Sample: unstimulated CD4+ T cells sorted from spleen or lymph node cells, taken before intestinal transplant. The receptor was isolated from a human donor who received an intestinal transplant. The CDR3 reads CASSLGRDTVRNIQYF. CDR3 sequence (DNA): TGTGCCAGCAGCTTGGGCCGGGACACAGTGCGGAACATTCAGTACTTC.